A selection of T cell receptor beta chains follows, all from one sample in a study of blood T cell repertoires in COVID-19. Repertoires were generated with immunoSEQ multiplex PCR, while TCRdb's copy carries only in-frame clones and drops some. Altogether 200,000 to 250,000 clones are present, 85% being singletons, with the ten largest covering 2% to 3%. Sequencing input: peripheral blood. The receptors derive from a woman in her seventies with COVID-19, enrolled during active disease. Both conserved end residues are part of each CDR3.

cdr3_aa: CASRTGLNTEAFF; v_call: TRBV6-5
cdr3_aa: CASTPRSRGDYGYTF; v_call: TRBV7-2
cdr3_aa: CATRGNYGYTF; v_call: TRBV19
cdr3_aa: CASSPGYRYGYTF; v_call: TRBV14
cdr3_aa: CASSLGSGGNQPQHF; v_call: TRBV7-2
cdr3_aa: CASSHTGQLVAEQYF; v_call: TRBV3-1/TRBV3-2
cdr3_aa: CASSLGLDRGTGELFF; v_call: TRBV13
cdr3_aa: CASKWTGGNGYTF; v_call: TRBV19
cdr3_aa: CASSYPLADLSTDTQYF; v_call: TRBV6-2/TRBV6-3
cdr3_aa: CASSQEGTGGSPLHF; v_call: TRBV4-1
cdr3_aa: CASSQSGARLSNYGYTF; v_call: TRBV14
cdr3_aa: CASSLGADRGAYGYTF; v_call: TRBV7-6
cdr3_aa: CASSGGPIGTGAYEQYF; v_call: TRBV9
cdr3_aa: CASSYEQGARSQHF; v_call: TRBV6-2/TRBV6-3
cdr3_aa: CASSARATGELFF; v_call: TRBV14
cdr3_aa: CASRTGIYATEAFF; v_call: TRBV19
cdr3_aa: CASRDRGKLSGNTIYF; v_call: TRBV11-3
cdr3_aa: CASSLEDSNYGYTF; v_call: TRBV5-1
cdr3_aa: CASNRDRSYGYTF; v_call: TRBV5-4
cdr3_aa: CSVRPGSEAFF; v_call: TRBV29-1
cdr3_aa: CASSLGRGNYGYTF; v_call: TRBV7-9
cdr3_aa: CASSLNNLPGGSGNTIYF; v_call: TRBV18
cdr3_aa: CSASFYNEQFF; v_call: TRBV20-1
cdr3_aa: CASSLQLHSYEQYF; v_call: TRBV6-2/TRBV6-3
cdr3_aa: CASSLTVPFGTGPYNEQFF; v_call: TRBV7-3
cdr3_aa: CASSLGTGVTEAFF; v_call: TRBV11-3
cdr3_aa: CASSVGVGEGNSPLHF; v_call: TRBV9
cdr3_aa: CASSRNRGLAEKLFF; v_call: TRBV4-2
cdr3_aa: CASSLRTANYGYTF; v_call: TRBV28
cdr3_aa: CASSAGQHTGELFF; v_call: TRBV27
cdr3_aa: CATSSYLPGQLFNYGYTF; v_call: TRBV15
cdr3_aa: CASSRDRLVGGYTF; v_call: TRBV14
cdr3_aa: CASSSPGGTEAFF; v_call: TRBV11-3
cdr3_aa: CASSVSGTGDGYTF; v_call: TRBV9
cdr3_aa: CASSQAGAMNTEAFF; v_call: TRBV3-1/TRBV3-2
cdr3_aa: CASSLTNLGPEQYF; v_call: TRBV5-1
cdr3_aa: CASRSYERQGADGYTF; v_call: TRBV7-9
cdr3_aa: CASSDSPEAFF; v_call: TRBV19
cdr3_aa: CATSDFRALGYTF; v_call: TRBV24-1
cdr3_aa: CASSLDRSYGYTF; v_call: TRBV5-1
cdr3_aa: CASSFSLNTEAFF; v_call: TRBV27
cdr3_aa: CASSRSTGSSYNSPLHF; v_call: TRBV5-5
cdr3_aa: CASSQDPGREAFF; v_call: TRBV4-2
cdr3_aa: CATSRASGQPLNSPLHF; v_call: TRBV15
cdr3_aa: CASSPPPGGTSGANVLTF; v_call: TRBV18
cdr3_aa: CASSWGGGLTEAFF; v_call: TRBV7-9
cdr3_aa: CASSSRQWHYGYTF; v_call: TRBV6-5
cdr3_aa: CASSPGGDVEQYF; v_call: TRBV5-4
cdr3_aa: CASSIQRGQETQYF; v_call: TRBV19
cdr3_aa: CASTGSGFETQYF; v_call: TRBV2
cdr3_aa: CASSWAPVAGEYNEQFF; v_call: TRBV5-1
cdr3_aa: CASSLSGRLPYEQYF; v_call: TRBV7-2
cdr3_aa: CASSQVLGPDQPQHF; v_call: TRBV3-1/TRBV3-2
cdr3_aa: CASSLVPVLNTEAFF; v_call: TRBV11-3
cdr3_aa: CASSLQGGHGGREKLFF; v_call: TRBV5-4
cdr3_aa: CASSHPPSGSTGELFF; v_call: TRBV4-2